Presented here are 20 T cell receptor beta chains from one specimen sequenced in a study of T cell responses to AZD1222 COVID-19 vaccine. TCRdb keeps only in-frame clones here, not all; method: immunoSEQ multiplex PCR. The sample yields about 140,000 clones, more than 85% seen once. The specimen comprised peripheral blood, sampled 28 days after the second AZD1222 dose. Receptors were obtained from an adult who received the AZD1222 COVID-19 vaccine.

The genes are TRBV15 and TRBJ1-2, with D hard to call. Germline-derived CDR1 and CDR2 are LNHNV and YYDKDF (reference sequence). This CDR3 has 15 amino acids. Trimming shortened V by 0 bases and J by 0 bases, and 8 bases separated the two germline ends. The CDR3 reads CATSRERKPNYGYTF. The DNA for the CDR3 is TGTGCCACCAGCAGAGAAAGAAAGCCTAACTATGGCTACACCTTC.

J is TRBJ2-7 and V is TRBV5-1; 13 positions match TRBD2. Germline-derived CDR1 and CDR2 are SGHRS and YFSETQ. Trimming removed 4 bases from V and 7 bases from J; junction bases left unmatched: 14. CDR3 length: 17 residues. DNA of the CDR3: TGCGCCAGCAGCCGCGCCCCCGGGACTAGCGGGACGGGAGAGCAGTACTTC. Its protein product is CASSRAPGTSGTGEQYF.

The chain has TRBV6-5 and TRBJ2-1; 8 nucleotides agree with TRBD2. V shed 6 bases and J 3 bases; nucleotides not matched to a gene: 7. Germline V gene lookup returns CDR1 MNHEY and CDR2 SVGAGI. The CDR3 extends over 15 amino acids. This chain's CDR3 is CASSRREGRYNEQFF. CDR3 sequence (DNA): TGTGCCAGCAGCCGCCGGGAGGGCCGCTACAATGAGCAGTTCTTC.

This chain connects TRBV18 to TRBJ2-7; D is ambiguous. V gave up 1 base and J gave up 6 bases, with 7 bases separating them. The CDR3 extends over 12 amino acids. Germline V gives CDR1 KGHSH, CDR2 LQKENI. In DNA, the CDR3 is TGTGCCAGCTCACCACGGCCCACCGAGCAGTACTTC. Translated: CASSPRPTEQYF.

V is TRBV10-1 and J is TRBJ2-3, with a weak D call TRBD2 (6 bases). The V end was cut by 9 bases, the J end by 0 bases, with 13 bases between. The CDR3 covers 14 residues. CDR1 WNHNN and CDR2 SYGVQD come from the germline V gene (reference sequence). CDR3 region: CASGGNGSTDTQYF. In nucleotides, the CDR3 is TGCGCCAGTGGGGGGAACGGTAGCACAGATACGCAGTATTTT.

The chain joins TRBV11-2 to TRBJ1-4; D gene unclear. The V gene's germline CDR1 is SGHAT and CDR2 FQNNGV. This CDR3 is 16 amino acids long. V lost 5 bases, J lost 0 bases, and 13 bases lay in between. CDR3 protein: CASSARMGATNEKLFF. CDR3 nucleotides: TGTGCCAGCAGCGCTCGAATGGGCGCAACTAATGAAAAACTGTTTTTT.

The gene calls are TRBV5-1 and TRBJ2-7; TRBD2 matches 11 bases. Germline loops: CDR1 SGHRS, CDR2 YFSETQ. This CDR3 has 16 amino acids. V was clipped by 0 bases and J by 1 base; unmatched bases: 3. CDR3 residues: CASSLDLAGGSYEQYF. CDR3 nucleotide sequence: TGCGCCAGCAGCTTGGACTTAGCGGGAGGGTCCTACGAGCAGTACTTC.

CDR3 sequence reads: CASSPRTSGRYDTQYF. The CDR3 bases are TGTGCCAGCAGCCCCCGGACTAGCGGGAGGTATGATACGCAGTATTTT. This chain links TRBV14 with TRBJ2-3; 14 bases are shared with TRBD2. Germline V gene sequence: CDR1 SGHDN, CDR2 FVKESK. V was clipped by 4 bases and J by 6 bases; unmatched bases: 6. This CDR3 region has 16 residues.

This clone was counted only a few times. The chain joins TRBV12-2 to TRBJ2-1; TRBD2, as called in the table, went unchecked against the DNA. TRBV12-2 is listed as a pseudogene. CDR3 length: 21 amino acids. CDR3 region: CASRLRHGTSGRAGSDNEQFF. CDR3 DNA sequence: TGTGCAAGTCGCTTACGACACGGGACTAGCGGGAGAGCCGGGAGCGACAATGAGCAGTTCTTC.

The chain carries TRBV9 and TRBJ1-2; D call uncertain. V shed 2 bases and J shed 8 bases, with 10 bases lying between them. Germline values: CDR1 SGDLS, CDR2 YYNGEE. The length of the CDR3 is 12 residues. The CDR3 spells CASSVPTDGYTF. The CDR3 DNA reads TGTGCCAGCAGCGTCCCCACAGACGGCTACACCTTC.

The V gene is TRBV9, the J gene TRBJ1-5, with a weak D call TRBD1 (6 bases). CDR1 SGDLS and CDR2 YYNGEE come from the germline V gene. Trimming pared 10 bases from V and 5 bases from J, leaving 16 bases between. CDR3 length: 13 residues. The chain's CDR3 is CAFNRADHQPQHF. The CDR3 nucleotides are TGTGCCTTCAACAGGGCCGACCATCAGCCCCAGCATTTT. Full variable domain (missing parts from reference TRBV9 and TRBJ1-5): DSGVTQTPKHLITATGQRVTLRCSPRSGDLSVYWYQQSLDQGLQFLIQYYNGEERAKGNILERFSAQQFPDLHSELNLSSLELGDSALYFCAFNRADHQPQHFGDGTRLSIL.

The chain joins TRBV6-5 to TRBJ1-5; the D is unclear. V lost 6 bases to trimming and J lost 2 bases, with 5 bases between them. This CDR3 has 12 amino acids. Germline CDR1 reads MNHEY; CDR2 reads SVGAGI. CDR3 bases: TGTGCCAGCAGACTAGGCAATCAGCCCCAGCATTTT. Protein: CASRLGNQPQHF.

This clone was seen a single time. This chain joins TRBV29-1 and TRBJ2-5, with D unresolved. V lost 4 bases and J lost 5, with 14 bases in between. This CDR3 spans 13 amino acids. In germline, CDR1 is SQVTM, CDR2 ANQGSEA. For the CDR3, the DNA is TGCAGCGTTGCACAGAGTTTGGGCGAGACCCAGTACTTC. Protein product: CSVAQSLGETQYF.

The chain joins TRBV19 to TRBJ2-1; 8 bases line up with TRBD2. V was pared by 11 bases and J by 5 bases, with 11 bases of the junction left unmatched. CDR3 length: 14 amino acids. In germline, CDR1 is LNHDA, CDR2 SQIVND (reference sequence). The CDR3 nucleotides are TGTGCCCTCGTTCGGGGGGGCCTCGACAATGAGCAGTTCTTC. It is translated as CALVRGGLDNEQFF. Using reference TRBV19 and TRBJ2-1 for the parts outside the CDR3, the full variable domain is DGGITQSPKYLFRKEGQNVTLSCEQNLNHDAMYWYRQDPGQGLRLIYYSQIVNDFQKGDIAEGYSVSREKKESFPLTVTSAQKNPTAFYLCALVRGGLDNEQFFGPGTRLTVL.

The sample holds a few counts of this clone. This chain connects TRBV5-1 to TRBJ1-3; D is undetermined. The CDR3 is 14 amino acids. Germline V gene sequence: CDR1 SGHRS, CDR2 YFSETQ. V shed 0 bases and J shed 2 bases, with 6 bases lying between them. CDR3: CASSLDGTGNTIYF. The CDR3, as DNA: TGCGCCAGCAGCTTGGATGGGACTGGAAACACCATATATTTT.

Regarding this clone: The same CDR3 arises from other DNA sequences in this sample as well. The chain uses TRBV11-2 and TRBJ2-3; D is ambiguous. The CDR3 contains 12 residues. The V end lost 1 base, the J end lost 6 bases, and 5 bases lay between the germline ends. The V gene's germline CDR1 is SGHAT and CDR2 FQNNGV. The CDR3 coding sequence is TGTGCCAGCAGCTTAGTCTGGGATACGCAGTATTTT. This translates into CASSLVWDTQYF.

The V gene is TRBV28, the J gene TRBJ1-2; 7 bases map to TRBD1. J was trimmed by 3 bases and V by 4 bases; bases with no gene match: 11. The germline CDR1 and CDR2 sequences are MDHEN and SYDVKM. This CDR3 has 16 amino acids. The CDR3 DNA follows: TGTGCCAGCAGTTCTGGAATGGACAGGCTCCACTATGGCTACACCTTC. Translating it yields CASSSGMDRLHYGYTF.

The chain recombines TRBV14 with TRBJ2-7, with 12 bases aligning to TRBD2. Germline V gene sequence: CDR1 SGHDN, CDR2 FVKESK. V shed 3 bases, J shed 5 bases, and the junction held 8 bases outside the gene matches. This CDR3 comprises 16 residues. This CDR3 is CASSQRQLAGGNEQYF. CDR3 DNA sequence: TGTGCCAGCAGCCAGAGGCAACTAGCGGGGGGTAACGAGCAGTACTTC.

The chain joins TRBV27 to TRBJ1-1; D uncertain. Trimming removed 0 bases from V and 4 bases from J, with 6 bases in between. Germline V CDR1 and CDR2: MNHEY, SMNVEV (reference sequence). This CDR3 spans 13 amino acids. CDR3 sequence reads: CASSLSPTTEAFF. The CDR3 DNA sequence: TGTGCCAGCAGTTTATCCCCTACCACTGAAGCTTTCTTT.

The genes are TRBV3-1 (or the pseudogene TRBV3-2) and TRBJ2-5, with TRBD2 matching over 10 bases. This CDR3 region has 15 residues. After removal of 5 bases from V and 3 bases from J, the junction contained 6 bases not matched to a gene. Germline CDR1 reads LGHDT; CDR2 reads YNNKEL (reference sequence). DNA for the CDR3: TGTGCCAGCAGCTTCGGGACTAGCGCAGAAGAGACCCAGTACTTC. Translation gives CASSFGTSAEETQYF.